This T cell receptor beta chain was recovered during a study of spatial heterogeneity in lung cancer. Study-wide context: Approximately 70 TRACERx patients with early, untreated non-small cell lung cancer donated samples.

Time point: blood at routine non-recurrence follow-up after resection. Unsorted whole RNA samples from tumor, nontumor lung or frozen PBMC were sequenced. TCRdb analysed the 5' RACE reads with MiXCR anew, one entry per CDR3 protein. Of about 52,000 distinct CDR3 sequences detected, 6.5% to 7.5% appear once; the ten largest clones hold roughly 35%. In this sample, this clonotype turned up many times. The TCR was taken from a female donor with early-stage non-small cell lung cancer. Sequencing was performed on PBMCs, taken at follow-up.

This CDR3 is CASSPSVGRADTQYF. Written as DNA, the CDR3 is TGTGCCAGCTCACCCTCGGTGGGGCGGGCAGATACGCAGTATTTT. V is TRBV18 and J is TRBJ2-3, with D perhaps being TRBD1 or TRBD2 (5 bases each). This CDR3 is 15 amino acids long. Germline values: CDR1 KGHSH, CDR2 LQKENI. Trimming cost V 3 bases and J 4 bases, with 14 bases left between them.